This paragraph reports one T cell receptor (beta chain). Its antigen is undetermined. These data come from a study of blood T cells in healthy people across ages. General study results and limits: Age advanced and TCR beta diversity per million T cells fell, roughly linearly. A greater number of naive CD4+ cells and higher diversity distinguished long-lived donors from aged donors.

The germline V gene encodes CDR1 SGHTA and CDR2 FQGTGA. The CDR3 contains 14 residues. The germline V and J ends were trimmed by 11 bases and 4 bases, with 21 bases remaining between them. The authors ran a second PCR of 7 to 11 cycles using a sample-barcoded 5' primer and a J-beta primer mix. The yield of each sample was at least 2.5 million CDR3-containing paired-end reads. From the 5' RACE reads, TCRdb called clonotypes with MiXCR, one entry per CDR3 protein. The sample has 780,000 or so distinct CDR3 sequences, around 50% seen once. Sequencing was carried out using blood. V gene TRBV7-3 combines with J gene TRBJ2-7; D uncertain. The receptor was isolated from a man between 35 and 55 years old in good health. CDR3: CACQFPCTLYEQYF. CDR3 nucleotide sequence: TGTGCCTGCCAATTCCCGTGCACTCTATACGAGCAGTACTTC.